The 15 T cell receptor beta chains reported below all come from one sample, sequenced in a study of beta chain features in type 1 diabetes. Reverse transcription of all isolated RNA meant that expressed TCRB transcripts were sequenced. Sequenced by immunoSEQ multiplex PCR; TCRdb stores in-frame clones only, minus some. The sample includes about 150,000 clones, over 8.5% seen only once; the top ten take about 2%. The sample was central memory CD4+ T cells from blood. The receptors here all came from a young man in good health.

This chain uses TRBV9 with TRBJ2-5; 8 bases agree with TRBD1. The CDR3 runs 17 residues. The germline V gene has CDR1 SGDLS and CDR2 YYNGEE. V shed 4 bases, J shed 1 base, and the junction held 12 bases outside the gene matches. The DNA of the CDR3 is TGTGCCAGCAGCCCGAGAGGGGGACAGGTTGGCCAAGAGACCCAGTACTTC. Translating it yields CASSPRGGQVGQETQYF. Looking up the rest from reference TRBV9 and TRBJ2-5 gives the full variable domain: DSGVTQTPKHLITATGQRVTLRCSPRSGDLSVYWYQQSLDQGLQFLIQYYNGEERAKGNILERFSAQQFPDLHSELNLSSLELGDSALYFCASSPRGGQVGQETQYFGPGTRLLVL.

Regarding this clone: The junction and the germline gene differ at one end; a read error may be behind it. J is TRBJ2-2 and V is TRBV29-1; no clear D gene. Germline V CDR1 and CDR2: SQVTM, ANQGSEA. This CDR3 has 13 residues. The CDR3: CSGEPSNTGELFF. DNA for the CDR3: TGCAGCGGTGAACCCTCGAACACCGGGGAGCTGTTTTTT.

The chain carries TRBV29-1 and TRBJ2-7, with D possibly being TRBD1 (5 bases). CDR1 and CDR2 (germline): SQVTM, ANQGSEA. CDR3 size: 14 residues. With 2 bases removed from V and 2 bases from J, the gap between germline ends came to 13 bases. The CDR3 spells CSVESRVGAYEQYF. The CDR3 DNA is TGCAGCGTTGAATCCAGGGTGGGCGCCTACGAGCAGTACTTC.

V is TRBV5-1 and J is TRBJ1-1; possibly TRBD1 for D (5 bases). Germline V gene lookup returns CDR1 SGHRS and CDR2 YFSETQ. Trimming removed 0 bases from V and 4 bases from J, with 13 bases in between. The CDR3 runs to 15 residues. The CDR3 loop is CASSLGAGSFTEAFF. As DNA, the CDR3 is TGCGCCAGCAGCTTGGGTGCAGGGTCGTTCACTGAAGCTTTCTTT.

This clone came up a few times. The genes are TRBV19 and TRBJ2-2, with 8 bases identical to TRBD1. The CDR3 has 18 amino acids. Trimming took 2 bases from V and 3 from J; bases not matched to a gene: 11. CDR1 and CDR2 (germline): LNHDA, SQIVND (reference sequence). The CDR3 sequence: CASSILPGTGRDTGELFF. CDR3 coding DNA: TGTGCCAGTAGTATATTACCGGGGACAGGCCGGGACACCGGGGAGCTGTTTTTT.

CDR3 coding DNA: TGTGCCAGCAGCCCTAGCGGGAGTATACAGACCCAGTACTTC. Protein sequence: CASSPSGSIQTQYF. The rearrangement uses TRBV7-2 and TRBJ2-5, with TRBD2 matching 10 bases. The CDR3 length is 14 residues. The J segment lost 6 bases and the V segment lost 5 bases, leaving 6 bases of the junction unmatched. Germline-derived CDR1 and CDR2 are SGHTA and FQGNSA. The full variable domain, its missing parts supplied by reference TRBV7-2 and TRBJ2-5, is GAGVSQSPSNKVTEKGKDVELRCDPISGHTALYWYRQSLGQGLEFLIYFQGNSAPDKSGLPSDRFSAERTGGSVSTLTIQRTQQEDSAVYLCASSPSGSIQTQYFGPGTRLLVL.

This clone has just a few counts. The chain couples TRBV6-5 to TRBJ2-5; D not resolved. The CDR3 is made up of 13 amino acids. The germline V gene has CDR1 MNHEY and CDR2 SVGAGI. The germline V and J ends were trimmed by 7 bases and 5 bases, with 14 bases remaining between them. The CDR3 DNA sequence: TGTGCCAGCAAAAGGTCAGGTTGGGAGACCCAGTACTTC. Translation: CASKRSGWETQYF.

The chain employs TRBV18 and TRBJ2-5; D uncertain. V was clipped by 2 bases and J by 3 bases, with 7 bases between them. The CDR3 covers 13 residues. Germline V gives CDR1 KGHSH, CDR2 LQKENI. CDR3 residues: CASSPVYEETQYF. In DNA form, the CDR3 reads TGTGCCAGCTCACCAGTGTACGAAGAGACCCAGTACTTC.

This clone occurred a few times. The chain recombines TRBV6-5 with TRBJ2-7; D may be TRBD1 (5 bases). Trimming took off 5 bases at V and 3 bases at J, with 14 bases between the two ends. From germline, CDR1 is MNHEY and CDR2 SVGAGI. The CDR3 runs to 14 residues. CDR3 nucleotide sequence: TGTGCCAGCAGTGAAAGGGGTTTGTACTACGAGCAGTACTTC. This sequence encodes CASSERGLYYEQYF.

The chain joins TRBV29-1 to TRBJ2-6, with D tentatively TRBD1 or TRBD2 (6 bases each). V was pared by 6 bases and J by 0 bases, with 18 bases between. The CDR3 runs 17 residues. The germline V gene encodes CDR1 SQVTM and CDR2 ANQGSEA. DNA of the CDR3: TGCAGCGTGCGAGAAAGCACGGGGGCCTCTGGGGCCAACGTCCTGACTTTC. Translation: CSVRESTGASGANVLTF. The variable domain in full, with the rest retrieved from reference TRBV29-1 and TRBJ2-6, is SAVISQKPSRDICQRGTSLTIQCQVDSQVTMMFWYRQQPGQSLTLIATANQGSEATYESGFVIDKFPISRPNLTFSTLTVSNMSPEDSSIYLCSVRESTGASGANVLTFGAGSRLTVL.

This sequence joins TRBV4-2 and TRBJ2-1; D gene ambiguous. Trimming took 0 bases from V and 10 from J, leaving 16 bases between them. The germline V gene has CDR1 LGHNA and CDR2 YNFKEQ. The CDR3 is 15 amino acids. CDR3 loop: CASSQDAGRYEEQFF. Here the CDR3 DNA reads TGTGCCAGCAGCCAAGACGCTGGTAGATACGAGGAGCAGTTCTTC.

On this clone: This same CDR3 is encoded by further DNA sequences in the sample. The V call is TRBV18, the J call TRBJ1-2, with D maybe TRBD1 (5 bases). Germline V gene sequence: CDR1 KGHSH, CDR2 LQKENI. The CDR3 covers 13 residues. Deletions cut 3 bases from V and 8 bases from J, with 13 bases between. The CDR3 is CASSPSDSRGYTF. DNA for the CDR3: TGTGCCAGCTCACCGTCCGACAGCAGGGGCTACACCTTC. Variable domain in full (rest from reference TRBV18 and TRBJ1-2): NAGVMQNPRHLVRRRGQEARLRCSPMKGHSHVYWYRQLPEEGLKFMVYLQKENIIDESGMPKERFSAEFPKEGPSILRIQQVVRGDSAAYFCASSPSDSRGYTFGSGTRLTVV.

The genes are TRBV7-9 and TRBJ2-2; unclear D gene. CDR1 and CDR2 from the germline V gene are SEHNR and FQNEAQ (reference sequence). The V end was cut by 6 bases, the J end by 9 bases, with 17 bases between. CDR3 length: 14 amino acids. The CDR3 DNA is TGTGCCAGCAGTTTTAACGAAAGGGTACGGGAGCTGTTTTTT. Its protein is CASSFNERVRELFF.

The CDR3 reads CASSQGASGPRIKETQYF. CDR3 sequence (DNA): TGCGCCAGCAGCCAGGGGGCTAGCGGGCCCCGGATCAAAGAGACCCAGTACTTC. The V call is TRBV4-1, the J call TRBJ2-5; 8 positions match TRBD2. J gave up 3 bases and V 3 bases, and 15 bases lay outside the gene matches. CDR3 size: 18 residues. Per germline, CDR1 MGHRA and CDR2 YSYEKL.

CDR3: CATNSQGTTEAFF. The CDR3 DNA is TGTGCCACCAATTCACAGGGAACCACTGAAGCTTTCTTT. This chain uses TRBV7-9 with TRBJ1-1, with D possibly TRBD1 on 6 matching bases. The V gene's germline CDR1 is SEHNR and CDR2 FQNEAQ (reference sequence). This CDR3 is 13 amino acids long. Trimming took off 10 bases at V and 4 bases at J, with 16 bases between the two ends.